This paragraph reports one TCR beta chain. Clones were sequenced by immunoSEQ multiplex PCR, and TCRdb holds only the in-frame ones, with some missing. The sample yields just over 65,000 clones, roughly nine tenths seen once. This sample was taken from a study of T cell changes during pregnancy in multiple sclerosis. V was cut by 1 base and J by 0 bases, with 6 bases left in between. This CDR3 region has 15 residues. Germline V gene sequence: CDR1 KGHSH, CDR2 LQKENI. The receptor was derived from a female donor with multiple sclerosis, enrolled in a pregnancy study. J is TRBJ2-2 and V is TRBV18; D possibly corresponds to TRBD1 (6 bases). Sequencing used peripheral blood, obtained in the second trimester of pregnancy. CDR3 sequence: CASSPRQANTGELFF. The CDR3 DNA follows: TGTGCCAGCTCACCACGACAGGCGAACACCGGGGAGCTGTTTTTT.